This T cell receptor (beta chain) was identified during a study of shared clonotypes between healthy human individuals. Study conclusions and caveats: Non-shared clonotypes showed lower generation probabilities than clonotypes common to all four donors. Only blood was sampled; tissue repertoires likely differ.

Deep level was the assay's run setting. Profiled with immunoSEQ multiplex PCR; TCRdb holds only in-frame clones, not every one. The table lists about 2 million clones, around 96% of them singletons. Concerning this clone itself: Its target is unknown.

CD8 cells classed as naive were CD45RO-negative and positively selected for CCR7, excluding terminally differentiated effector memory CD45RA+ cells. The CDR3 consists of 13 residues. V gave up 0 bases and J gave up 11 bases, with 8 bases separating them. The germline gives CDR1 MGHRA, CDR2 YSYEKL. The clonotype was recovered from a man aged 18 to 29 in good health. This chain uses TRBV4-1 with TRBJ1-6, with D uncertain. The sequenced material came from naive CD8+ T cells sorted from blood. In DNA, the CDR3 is TGCGCCAGCAGCCAAGACGGCTGGGCACCCCTCCACTTT. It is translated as CASSQDGWAPLHF.